This TCR beta chain derives from a study of T cells in Graves' hyperthyroidism and ophthalmopathy (dated by TCRdb to the late 2010s). General notes on the study: Peripheral blood samples were taken at initial diagnosis, before any treatment was given. A discovery cohort of roughly 100 patients, about 44 with Graves' ophthalmopathy and about 60 with stable Graves' hyperthyroidism, was used to find distinguishing TCR V-J signatures. Prospective prediction of ophthalmopathy was tested in an independent validation cohort consisting of 18 to 20 hyperthyroidism patients and some 16 patients who later progressed to ophthalmopathy. The 85 to 100 discovery patients were randomly split 7:3 into training and test sets. Thyroid tissue and blood T-cell repertoires from six or seven Graves' hyperthyroidism patients were also compared in the study. After sampling, hyperthyroidism patients received methimazole starting at 30 mg daily, and ophthalmopathy patients received high-dose intravenous methylprednisolone. The paper reports TCR Vbeta CDR3 sequencing of roughly 140 peripheral blood samples: 43 ophthalmopathy, roughly 80 hyperthyroidism and around 17 progressor patients. Overall results and qualifications from the work: Sample size was not statistically predetermined, and blinding of investigators to group allocation was not performed. In validation, progression to ophthalmopathy was predicted by the model with about 70% sensitivity and 72.22% specificity, a median of approximately 6.5 months before onset. Most expanded thyroid clonotypes (frequency above 0.001) were also found in blood, which suggests that blood repertoires may mirror thyroid immune responses. In cross-validation, a model built on a 13 V-J signature told ophthalmopathy apart from stable hyperthyroidism with 85% to 90% sensitivity and about 81% specificity, and in testing the same model reached 80%/75%.

Ophthalmopathy patients had moderately to severely active disease, Clinical Activity Score of at least 3, NOSPECS grade of at least 4, and duration under 3 months. Exclusion was applied to patients with uncontrolled infections, other autoimmune diseases, pregnancy or lactation. Diagnoses were established on the basis of clinical symptoms, serum thyroxine and TRAb, thyroid ultrasound, and orbital computed tomography. Ficoll-Paque density gradient centrifugation was used to isolate PBMCs from around 9.1 ml of fresh peripheral blood. Total RNA was extracted using Trizol reagent, and RNA quality was assessed on an Agilent 2100 Bioanalyzer. Only a few counts were recorded for this clonotype. Its binding antigen is unknown. No base quality information exists; no much larger clone differs at one position. From the germline V gene (reference sequence), CDR1 is LNHDA and CDR2 is SQIVND. The CDR3 goes from the cysteine to the phenylalanine over 16 residues. The sequence is cut down to CDR3 DNA, 48 bases in frame from base 1. The V and J ends are trimmed by 4 bases and 3 bases, leaving 16 bases between them.

The TCR beta CDR3 regions were amplified from RNA transcripts. The first round of RT-PCR for the TCR CDR3 was performed with the HTBI primer set and the Qiagen OneStep RT-PCR kit. Libraries were constructed in a second round of multiplex PCR, after which size selection and purification were carried out. The libraries were sequenced on an Illumina HiSeq2000 using paired-end 100 bp reads. For the original study's pipeline: SOAPnuke was used to process the raw data, with reads discarded if the reads contained adapters or uncalled bases, had a mean Phred below 15, or lacked an exact constant-primer or identifier match. COPE v1.2.5 was used to merge the high-quality paired reads, and each unique nucleotide sequence was defined as a clonotype. MiTCR v1.1 was used to align clonotypes to the IMGT TRBV, TRBD and TRBJ reference segments. The analysis was restricted to V-J combinations with a frequency above 0.0001, which together covered 99.2% of the repertoires. A TCS score was defined as the ratio between F50 (clonal expansion) and ExV (chaos), using BLOSUM62-based TCRdist between CDR3 peptides within each V-J. Welch's t-statistics and random forest reduced around 510 V-J features to 13, which were used in a naive Bayes classifier (R e1071). Clones were called with MiXCR by TCRdb after fastp trimmed the public reads at Q25, and only in-frame beta chains were retained. CDR3 protein sequences are deduplicated, and each keeps its most common genes and DNA. TCRdb's processing, not the authors', yielded these V and J calls. This sample is represented by about 380,000 distinct CDR3 sequences; about a fifth of them were singletons. The ten largest account for 40% to 45% of the sample.

In this chain, TRBV19 is recombined with TRBJ1-3; the D gene is possibly TRBD1, with 5 bases matching. The sequence was collected from a young man with Graves' ophthalmopathy. Sequenced material: blood. DNA sequence: TGTGCCAGTAGTACGGCCGGGACGGATGTTGGAAACACCATATATTTT. The encoded protein is CASSTAGTDVGNTIYF.